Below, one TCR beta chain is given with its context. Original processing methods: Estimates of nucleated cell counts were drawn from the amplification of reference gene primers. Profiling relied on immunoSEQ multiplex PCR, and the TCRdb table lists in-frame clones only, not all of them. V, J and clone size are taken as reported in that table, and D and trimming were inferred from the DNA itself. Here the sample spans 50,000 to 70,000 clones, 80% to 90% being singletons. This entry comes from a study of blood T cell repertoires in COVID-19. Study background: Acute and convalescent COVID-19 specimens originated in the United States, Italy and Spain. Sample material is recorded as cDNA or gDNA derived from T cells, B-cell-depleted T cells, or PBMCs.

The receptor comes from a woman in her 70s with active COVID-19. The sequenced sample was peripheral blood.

The CDR3 DNA follows: TGTGCCAGCTCACCAGGTCCCCTTAAGAGGGAGGGCCGGGGCGTGTTCTTC. It codes for CASSPGPLKREGRGVFF. The chain carries TRBV18 and TRBJ2-1, with 7 bases identical to TRBD2. CDR1 is KGHSH, CDR2 LQKENI, per germline. This CDR3 comprises 17 residues. V gave up 2 bases and J gave up 15 bases; unmatched junction bases: 22.